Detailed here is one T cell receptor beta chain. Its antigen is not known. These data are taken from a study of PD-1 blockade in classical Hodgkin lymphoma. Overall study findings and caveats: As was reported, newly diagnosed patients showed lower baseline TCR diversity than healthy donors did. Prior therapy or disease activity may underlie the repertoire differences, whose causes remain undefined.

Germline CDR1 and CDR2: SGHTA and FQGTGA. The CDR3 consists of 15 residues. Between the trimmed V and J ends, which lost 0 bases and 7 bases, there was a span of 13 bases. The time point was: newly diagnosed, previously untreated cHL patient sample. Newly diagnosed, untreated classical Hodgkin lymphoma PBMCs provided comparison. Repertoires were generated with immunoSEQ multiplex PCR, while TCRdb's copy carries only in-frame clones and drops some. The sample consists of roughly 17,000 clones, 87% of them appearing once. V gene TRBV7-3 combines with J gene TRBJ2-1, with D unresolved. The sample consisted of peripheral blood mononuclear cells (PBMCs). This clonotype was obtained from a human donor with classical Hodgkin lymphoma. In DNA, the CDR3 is TGTGCCAGCAGCTTAACTATGGTAGCCCGGAATGAGCAGTTCTTC. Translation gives CASSLTMVARNEQFF.